The clone carrying this T cell receptor beta chain turned up a few times. A second PCR, run for about 6 to 11 cycles, used a sample-barcoded 5' primer plus a J-beta primer mix. In TCRdb, the 5' RACE reads were re-called with MiXCR into one record per CDR3 protein. The table records around 780,000 distinct CDR3 sequences, more than 25% of them present only once. These data come from a study of blood T cells in healthy people across ages. Per germline, CDR1 MNHEY and CDR2 SVGAGI. Trimming pared 5 bases from V and 0 bases from J, leaving 14 bases between. The CDR3 contains 15 residues. This sample was shared with a second study, whose subject was T cells of mothers and their children.

The receptor's source is a boy aged 10-17 years in good health. The chain combines TRBV6-5 with TRBJ2-7; D may match TRBD1 or TRBD2 (6 bases each). The specimen sequenced was blood. In DNA, the CDR3 is TGTGCCAGCAGTCGCGGGACACCGAGCTCCTACGAGCAGTACTTC. This codes for CASSRGTPSSYEQYF.